This T cell receptor (beta chain) was identified during a study of cytomegalovirus exposure and HLA in healthy donors. Study at large: It was reported in a later analysis that the roughly 120 validation repertoires used the same platform as the approximately 600 first-cohort repertoires. Study-level points and caveats: Cytomegalovirus status was reportedly diagnosed by the classifier with high sensitivity and specificity. The authors confirmed in vitro that a few CMV-associated chains were specific for CMV antigens.

The protocol was immunoSEQ multiplex PCR, while the TCRdb copy is restricted to in-frame clones and leaves out a portion. The data show approximately 160,000 clones, with approximately 86% seen just once and about 2.2% held by the top ten. As concerns this clone: Its antigen is still unknown.

The CDR3 totals 16 residues. Trimming removed 7 bases at V and 4 bases at J, with 23 bases between. The V gene's germline CDR1 is SGHDT and CDR2 YYEEEE. The sequenced material came from PBMCs. This sequence joins TRBV5-6 and TRBJ1-2, with D maybe TRBD1 (6 bases). This receptor was identified in a young woman in good health and CMV-seronegative. Written as DNA, the CDR3 is TGTGCCAGCGACACACTACAGGGTCAAGTCGGCTATGGCTACACCTTC. This encodes CASDTLQGQVGYGYTF.